The 26 T cell receptor beta chains below were found in one sample sequenced in a study of OX40 agonist ivuxolimab in advanced cancers. Assay: immunoSEQ multiplex PCR; the TCRdb copy retains only in-frame clones and omits some. The sample lists over 55,000 clones, roughly nine tenths occurring once. Sequencing used CD4+ or CD8+ T cells sorted from blood, obtained in a trial of the OX40 agonist ivuxolimab. The receptors stem from an adult with an advanced solid tumor such as melanoma, head and neck, liver or kidney cancer.

The V call is TRBV10-1, the J call TRBJ2-2, with D unresolved. V lost 2 bases to trimming and J lost 4 bases, with 8 bases between them. Germline CDR1 WNHNN, CDR2 SYGVQD (reference sequence). The CDR3 covers 14 residues. The CDR3: CASSEVPFTGELFF. The DNA of the CDR3 is TGCGCCAGCAGTGAGGTACCTTTCACCGGGGAGCTGTTTTTT.

This clone occurred a few times. The chain links TRBV30 to TRBJ1-1; D gene unclear. Germline V gives CDR1 GTSNPN, CDR2 SVGIG (reference sequence). The V and J ends lost 2 bases and 3 bases respectively, with 7 bases between them. CDR3 length: 12 amino acids. The CDR3 spells CAWSSGDTEAFF. The CDR3 bases are TGTGCCTGGAGTAGCGGGGACACTGAAGCTTTCTTT.

This chain connects TRBV5-6 to TRBJ2-1; D gene ambiguous. The CDR3 sequence is 15 residues long. CDR1 SGHDT and CDR2 YYEEEE come from the germline V gene. Trimming removed 3 bases from V and 0 bases from J, with 10 bases in between. The CDR3 DNA is TGTGCCAGCAGCTCCCCCTTTAGCTCCTACAATGAGCAGTTCTTC. This sequence encodes CASSSPFSSYNEQFF.

CDR3 bases: TGTGCCAGCAGGTATAGAGGGACAGAAGAGACCCAGTACTTC. Amino acid sequence: CASRYRGTEETQYF. This chain uses TRBV11-2 with TRBJ2-5, with TRBD1 matching over 7 bases. The CDR3 has 14 residues. From germline, CDR1 is SGHAT and CDR2 FQNNGV. The V and J ends lost 6 bases and 3 bases, in that order; junction bases with no gene match: 7.

This rearrangement joins TRBV10-1 to TRBJ1-1, with 8 bases aligning to TRBD1. Losses at the gene ends were 4 bases for V and 4 bases for J; bases not matched to a gene: 11. The CDR3 has 16 residues. CDR1 is WNHNN, CDR2 SYGVQD, per germline (reference sequence). For the CDR3, the DNA is TGCGCCAGCAGTGGGACAGGGCGCGCCGGAACCACTGAAGCTTTCTTT. Amino acid sequence: CASSGTGRAGTTEAFF.

The chain couples TRBV11-2 to TRBJ2-3; 10 bases are shared with TRBD2. The CDR3 loop spans 14 amino acids. Losses at the gene ends were 5 bases for V and 3 bases for J; bases not matched to a gene: 2. Germline-derived CDR1 and CDR2 are SGHAT and FQNNGV. The CDR3 protein is CASSPTSGTDTQYF. Here the CDR3 DNA reads TGTGCCAGCAGCCCGACTAGCGGGACAGATACGCAGTATTTT.

This sequence joins TRBV5-5 and TRBJ2-3, with 11 bases fitting TRBD2. V trimming: 3 bases; J trimming: 5 bases; junction bases outside the gene matches: 5. Germline CDR1 reads SGHKS; CDR2 reads YYEKEE (reference sequence). The CDR3 totals 15 residues. CDR3 in DNA: TGTGCCAGCAGCTGGGGGGGACTAGCGGTAGATACGCAGTATTTT. It yields the protein CASSWGGLAVDTQYF. Supplemented by reference TRBV5-5 and TRBJ2-3, the full variable domain reads DAGVTQSPTHLIKTRGQQVTLRCSPISGHKSVSWYQQVLGQGPQFIFQYYEKEERGRGNFPDRFSARQFPNYSSELNVNALLLGDSALYLCASSWGGLAVDTQYFGPGTRLTVL.

This clone was found a few times. A much larger clonotype is one base distant, so this may be a read error. The chain is built from TRBV20-1 and TRBJ1-1, with D possibly being TRBD1 (5 bases). The germline V gene encodes CDR1 DFQATT and CDR2 SNEGSKA (reference sequence). The CDR3 extends over 11 amino acids. The ends were cut back, 1 base at V and 7 bases at J, with 7 bases in the middle. CDR3: CSARGGVEAFF. CDR3 DNA sequence: TGCAGTGCTAGAGGGGGGGTTGAAGCTTTCTTT.

The chain uses TRBV6-5 and TRBJ2-1; D uncertain. The CDR3 loop spans 11 amino acids. In germline, CDR1 is MNHEY, CDR2 SVGAGI. V was cut by 5 bases and J by 4 bases, with 3 bases left in between. Here the CDR3 reads CASSQYNEQFF. The CDR3 DNA sequence: TGTGCCAGCAGTCAATACAATGAGCAGTTCTTC.

This sequence joins TRBV6-5 and TRBJ2-5, with 8 bases lining up with TRBD1. Unmatched junction bases numbered 5, after V lost 6 bases and J lost 5 bases. This CDR3 contains 13 residues. Germline lookup yields CDR1 MNHEY and CDR2 SVGAGI. The CDR3 nucleotides are TGTGCCAGCAGAAGGACAGGGATGGAGACCCAGTACTTC. It is translated as CASRRTGMETQYF.

With respect to this clone: One end of the junction fails to match germline, which may point to a read error. The chain links TRBV18 to TRBJ2-1; 8 bases agree with TRBD1. This CDR3 region has 12 residues. CDR1 and CDR2 (germline): KGHSH, LQKENI. CDR3: CASSAEDRGPLF. The CDR3 region has the DNA TGTGCCAGCTCAGCGGAAGACAGGGGTCCCCTCTTC.

The chain links TRBV5-1 to TRBJ2-2; D is ambiguous. CDR3 length: 16 residues. The V end was cut by 5 bases, the J end by 2 bases, with 16 bases between. The V gene's germline CDR1 is SGHRS and CDR2 YFSETQ. Written as DNA, the CDR3 is TGCGCCAGCAGACCAAACAGAGAATTCAACACCGGGGAGCTGTTTTTT. Its protein is CASRPNREFNTGELFF.

The gene calls are TRBV5-6 and TRBJ1-1, with 12 nucleotides matching TRBD1. The CDR3 is 15 amino acids. Germline V gene sequence: CDR1 SGHDT, CDR2 YYEEEE. V trimming: 4 bases; J trimming: 6 bases; junction bases outside the gene matches: 7. This CDR3 reads CASSPGTGGSAEAFF. The CDR3 DNA follows: TGTGCCAGCAGCCCAGGGACAGGGGGCTCTGCTGAAGCTTTCTTT.

The CDR3 here is CASSLTAGSYNSPLHF. The DNA for the CDR3 is TGCGCCAGCAGCTTGACCGCGGGGAGCTATAATTCACCCCTCCACTTT. The chain links TRBV5-1 to TRBJ1-6; D unclear. Trimming shortened V by 1 base and J by 3 bases, and 11 bases separated the two germline ends. The germline gives CDR1 SGHRS, CDR2 YFSETQ. The CDR3 consists of 16 residues.

This clone was found once. CDR3 sequence: CASSPWTSGVNTGELFF. In DNA, the CDR3 is TGTGCCAGCAGCCCCTGGACTAGCGGGGTTAACACCGGGGAGCTGTTTTTT. The V and J genes are TRBV11-2 and TRBJ2-2, with TRBD2 matching 12 bases. J was trimmed by 2 bases and V by 5 bases; bases with no gene match: 6. This CDR3 contains 17 residues. Germline-derived CDR1 and CDR2 are SGHAT and FQNNGV.

The rearrangement uses TRBV10-3 and TRBJ2-1; possible D gene TRBD2, 5 bases. The ends were cut back, 5 bases at V and 7 bases at J, with 15 bases in the middle. Germline CDR1 and CDR2: ENHRY and SYGVKD. The CDR3 spans 14 residues. The CDR3 DNA is TGTGCCATCAGTAAACTCACAACGGGGAATGAGCAGTTCTTC. As protein: CAISKLTTGNEQFF.

The rearrangement links TRBV28 to TRBJ2-1; possibly TRBD2 for D (6 bases). The germline gives CDR1 MDHEN, CDR2 SYDVKM. The CDR3 totals 13 residues. The germline V and J ends were trimmed by 4 bases and 10 bases, with 14 bases remaining between them. The CDR3 DNA follows: TGTGCCAGCAGTTCGGGACTTTCAATAGAGCAGTTCTTC. It translates to CASSSGLSIEQFF. Full variable domain (remainder filled in from reference TRBV28 and TRBJ2-1): DVKVTQSSRYLVKRTGEKVFLECVQDMDHENMFWYRQDPGLGLRLIYFSYDVKMKEKGDIPEGYSVSREKKERFSLILESASTNQTSMYLCASSSGLSIEQFFGPGTRLTVL.

This CDR3 is CASSRDRENSPLHF. The CDR3 DNA sequence: TGCGCCAGCAGCCGGGACAGGGAAAATTCACCCCTCCACTTT. The chain joins TRBV5-1 to TRBJ1-6; 9 positions match TRBD1. Trimming took 4 bases from V and 7 from J; bases not matched to a gene: 3. Germline V gene data show CDR1 as SGHRS and CDR2 as YFSETQ. This CDR3 is 14 amino acids long. The full variable domain, with the rest looked up from reference TRBV5-1 and TRBJ1-6, is KAGVTQTPRYLIKTRGQQVTLSCSPISGHRSVSWYQQTPGQGLQFLFEYFSETQRNKGNFPGRFSGRQFSNSRSEMNVSTLELGDSALYLCASSRDRENSPLHFGNGTRLTVT.

V and J are TRBV2 and TRBJ1-3; D is undetermined. Trimming shortened V by 6 bases and J by 2 bases, and 8 bases separated the two germline ends. Germline V gene sequence: CDR1 SNHLY, CDR2 FYNNEI. The CDR3 has 13 amino acids. DNA for the CDR3: TGTGCCAGCAGGGAAACCCCTGGAAACACCATATATTTT. Translated: CASRETPGNTIYF. Drawing the rest from reference TRBV2 and TRBJ1-3, the complete variable domain is EPEVTQTPSHQVTQMGQEVILRCVPISNHLYFYWYRQILGQKVEFLVSFYNNEISEKSEIFDDQFSVERPDGSNFTLKIRSTKLEDSAMYFCASRETPGNTIYFGEGSWLTVV.

This sequence joins TRBV7-2 and TRBJ1-3; D is perhaps TRBD1 (5 bases). Germline V CDR1 and CDR2: SGHTA, FQGNSA. V was pared by 4 bases and J by 2 bases, with 9 bases between. The CDR3 loop spans 14 amino acids. The CDR3 region is CASSSTGTGNTIYF. CDR3 nucleotides: TGTGCCAGCAGCTCTACAGGCACTGGAAACACCATATATTTT. Combining the CDR3 with reference TRBV7-2 and TRBJ1-3 gives the whole variable domain GAGVSQSPSNKVTEKGKDVELRCDPISGHTALYWYRQSLGQGLEFLIYFQGNSAPDKSGLPSDRFSAERTGGSVSTLTIQRTQQEDSAVYLCASSSTGTGNTIYFGEGSWLTVV.

This clone was observed a single time. The chain employs TRBV19 and TRBJ2-2, with 7 bases matching TRBD1. After removal of 7 bases from V and 0 bases from J, the junction contained 11 bases not matched to a gene. The CDR3 runs 17 residues. Germline V gene sequence: CDR1 LNHDA, CDR2 SQIVND (reference sequence). The CDR3 reads CASTKRQGMANTGELFF. CDR3 DNA sequence: TGTGCCAGTACGAAGAGACAGGGAATGGCGAACACCGGGGAGCTGTTTTTT. The variable domain in full, with the rest retrieved from reference TRBV19 and TRBJ2-2, is DGGITQSPKYLFRKEGQNVTLSCEQNLNHDAMYWYRQDPGQGLRLIYYSQIVNDFQKGDIAEGYSVSREKKESFPLTVTSAQKNPTAFYLCASTKRQGMANTGELFFGEGSRLTVL.

This clone was detected a few times. The J gene is TRBJ2-3, the V gene TRBV4-3; no clear D gene. CDR3 length: 16 amino acids. V lost 0 bases and J lost 2, with 12 bases in between. Germline V gene data show CDR1 as LGHNA and CDR2 as YSLEER. The CDR3 sequence is CASSQDAAGYTDTQYF. The CDR3 nucleotides are TGCGCCAGCAGCCAAGATGCGGCAGGTTACACAGATACGCAGTATTTT.

The chain is built from TRBV19 and TRBJ2-6; 10 bases match TRBD2. CDR3 length: 15 amino acids. V dropped 8 bases and J dropped 1; count of bases not matched to a gene: 2. Germline lookup yields CDR1 LNHDA and CDR2 SQIVND (reference sequence). The DNA for the CDR3 is TGTGCCAGTTCTAGCGGGAGTTCTGGGGCCAACGTCCTGACTTTC. It encodes CASSSGSSGANVLTF.

This clone appeared a few times. The rearrangement joins TRBV5-6 to TRBJ1-5; 9 nucleotides line up with TRBD1. CDR3 length: 15 amino acids. From germline, CDR1 is SGHDT and CDR2 YYEEEE. J lost 4 bases, V lost 4 bases, and 6 bases had no gene match. The CDR3 here is CASSPGTGTNQPQHF. CDR3 sequence (DNA): TGTGCCAGCAGCCCGGGGACAGGGACGAATCAGCCCCAGCATTTT.

V usage is TRBV6-1 and J usage is TRBJ2-5; either TRBD1 or TRBD2 may supply D (6 bases each). Germline V gene lookup returns CDR1 MNHNS and CDR2 SASEGT. Trimming shortened V by 7 bases and J by 2 bases, and 11 bases separated the two germline ends. The CDR3 is 13 amino acids. CDR3 bases: TGTGCCAGCAAAACGGGGGCTCAAGAGACCCAGTACTTC. This encodes CASKTGAQETQYF.

The chain combines TRBV11-2 with TRBJ2-2; D gene ambiguous. Germline loops: CDR1 SGHAT, CDR2 FQNNGV. The CDR3 runs 14 residues. V lost 6 bases and J lost 5, with 13 bases in between. DNA of the CDR3: TGTGCCAGCAGTCCCACGTTCGGAACCGGGGAGCTGTTTTTT. Translated, it gives CASSPTFGTGELFF.